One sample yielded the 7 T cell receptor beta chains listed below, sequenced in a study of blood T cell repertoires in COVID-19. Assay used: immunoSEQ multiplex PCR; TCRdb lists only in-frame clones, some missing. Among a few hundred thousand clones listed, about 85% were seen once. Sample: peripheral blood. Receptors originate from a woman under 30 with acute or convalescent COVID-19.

As DNA, the CDR3 is TGTGCCAGCAGTGATTGGGGAGGGAAGTACCAAGAGACCCAGTACTTC. It translates to CASSDWGGKYQETQYF. The V call is TRBV2, the J call TRBJ2-5; 7 positions agree with TRBD2. Germline V gene sequence: CDR1 SNHLY, CDR2 FYNNEI. V dropped 3 bases and J dropped 0; count of bases not matched to a gene: 7. CDR3 length equals 16 residues. The full variable domain, completed using reference TRBV2 and TRBJ2-5, is EPEVTQTPSHQVTQMGQEVILRCVPISNHLYFYWYRQILGQKVEFLVSFYNNEISEKSEIFDDQFSVERPDGSNFTLKIRSTKLEDSAMYFCASSDWGGKYQETQYFGPGTRLLVL.

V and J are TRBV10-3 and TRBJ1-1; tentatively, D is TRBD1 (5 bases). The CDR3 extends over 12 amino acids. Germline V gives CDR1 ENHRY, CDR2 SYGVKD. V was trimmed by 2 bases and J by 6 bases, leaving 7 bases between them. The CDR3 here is CAISEGAAEAFF. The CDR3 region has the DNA TGTGCCATCAGTGAGGGGGCGGCTGAAGCTTTCTTT.

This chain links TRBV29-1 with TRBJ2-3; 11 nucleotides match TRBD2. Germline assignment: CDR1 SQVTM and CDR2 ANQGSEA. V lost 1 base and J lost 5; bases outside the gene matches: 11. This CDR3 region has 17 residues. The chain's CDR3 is CSVEGLCLAGGGDTQYF. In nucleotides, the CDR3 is TGCAGCGTTGAAGGGTTGTGCCTAGCGGGAGGTGGAGATACGCAGTATTTT.

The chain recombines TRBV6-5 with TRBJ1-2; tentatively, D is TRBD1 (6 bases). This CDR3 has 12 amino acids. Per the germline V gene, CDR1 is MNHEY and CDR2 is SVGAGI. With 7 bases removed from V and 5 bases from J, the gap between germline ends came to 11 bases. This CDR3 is CASTDRLYGYTF. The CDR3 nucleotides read TGTGCCAGCACCGACAGGTTGTATGGCTACACCTTC.

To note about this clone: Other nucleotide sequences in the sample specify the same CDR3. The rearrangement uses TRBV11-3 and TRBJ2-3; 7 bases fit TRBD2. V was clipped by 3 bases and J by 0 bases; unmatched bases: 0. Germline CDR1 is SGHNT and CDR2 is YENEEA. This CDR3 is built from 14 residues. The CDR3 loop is CASSFSGSTDTQYF. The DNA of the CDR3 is TGTGCCAGCAGCTTTAGCGGGAGCACAGATACGCAGTATTTT.

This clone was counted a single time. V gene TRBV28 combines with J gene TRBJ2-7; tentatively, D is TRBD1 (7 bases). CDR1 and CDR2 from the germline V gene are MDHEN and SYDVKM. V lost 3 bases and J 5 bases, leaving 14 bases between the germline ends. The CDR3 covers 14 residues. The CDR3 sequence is CASSLPQGGHEQYF. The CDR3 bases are TGTGCCAGCAGTTTGCCGCAGGGGGGTCACGAGCAGTACTTC.

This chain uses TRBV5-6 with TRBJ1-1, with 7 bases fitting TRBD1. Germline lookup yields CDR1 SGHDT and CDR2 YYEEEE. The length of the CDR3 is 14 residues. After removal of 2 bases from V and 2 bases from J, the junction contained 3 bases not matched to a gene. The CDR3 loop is CASSFRQGNTEAFF. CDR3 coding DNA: TGTGCCAGCAGCTTTCGACAGGGTAACACTGAAGCTTTCTTT.